This T cell receptor beta chain was observed in a study of CD8 T cells in ankylosing spondylitis (dated 2017 in TCRdb). About the investigation overall: The study set out to find disease-linked TCR variants by profiling T cell receptor beta repertoires in ankylosing spondylitis patients and healthy donors. The whole study cohort included 108 healthy donors and 20 to 25 ankylosing spondylitis patients. Peripheral blood was sampled, and synovial fluid was also collected from ankylosing spondylitis patients.

This clonotype was observed many times. This receptor's antigen is unknown. Base qualities are not recorded, but no much larger clone differs from it by a single base. Summary of the overall study and its limitations: The disease-linked clones had a CD8+ phenotype and were found at relatively low frequencies in peripheral blood. Blood from ankylosing spondylitis patients appeared to be characterized by a TCR beta motif made up of under ten highly homologous amino acid variants. The disease-linked clones were reported to be significantly enriched in matched synovial fluid samples from ankylosing spondylitis patients. Some TCR beta motif variants had previously been reported in synovial fluid and blood of reactive arthritis patients, which suggested common disease-initiation mechanisms.

Ends trimmed: V by 2 bases, J by 9 bases; bases unmatched to a gene: 10. CDR1 is given as SGHVS and CDR2 as FNYEAQ, both from the germline V gene. The CDR3 contains 15 residues, cysteine and phenylalanine counted. The retained sequence is limited to the CDR3, 45 bases, with the frame set at the first base. The sequencer listed for this sample is Illumina HiSeq 2500. Quantitative 5'-RACE with molecular barcodes was used to prepare TCR beta libraries. As for the authors' bioinformatics: Disease-linked TCR variants were identified with a new computational method built on a probabilistic model of VDJ rearrangement. TCRdb trimmed public reads at Q25 via fastp, called clones via MiXCR and kept in-frame beta chains. Rows with a matching CDR3 protein are joined into one entry that keeps the most common DNA and genes. These V and J calls originate from TCRdb's pipeline instead of the authors' own analysis. Within this sample are roughly 230,000 distinct CDR3 sequences, with around 8% of them counted one time only. The top ten constitute approximately 4.8% of the sample.

This receptor was obtained from a female donor with ankylosing spondylitis or in good health (not recorded which). Input material: blood, either unsorted or a sorted T cell fraction (not recorded which). The sequence links TRBV7-6 to TRBJ2-1; 7 central bases correspond to TRBD2. CDR3 reads: CASSLRAGKSSEQFF. The sequenced DNA: TGTGCCAGCAGCTTACGAGCGGGGAAAAGTAGTGAGCAGTTCTTC.